This TCR beta chain came from a study of cytomegalovirus exposure and HLA in healthy donors. J lost 1 base, V lost 5 bases, and 5 bases had no gene match. CDR1 and CDR2 from the germline V gene are SGHTA and FQGNSA. The CDR3 is made up of 16 amino acids. On this clone: Its antigen is as yet unknown.

PCR used 60 Vbeta primers and 13 Jbeta primers. Clones were sequenced by immunoSEQ multiplex PCR, and TCRdb holds only the in-frame ones, with some missing. The top ten clones hold 1.2% of a sample with about 160,000 clones, over 70% of them seen once. Broader study findings: As was reported, the HLA-A and HLA-B alleles of most subjects were accurately predicted from TCR beta sequences.

The clonotype originates from a boy younger than 10 in good health and CMV-seronegative. The sample consisted of PBMCs. The chain carries TRBV7-2 and TRBJ2-7; 13 bases are shared with TRBD2. CDR3 coding DNA: TGTGCCAGCAGCCCCCTGGGACTAGCGGGATCCTACGAGCAGTACTTC. It encodes CASSPLGLAGSYEQYF. Full variable domain (outside the CDR3, taken from reference TRBV7-2 and TRBJ2-7): GAGVSQSPSNKVTEKGKDVELRCDPISGHTALYWYRQSLGQGLEFLIYFQGNSAPDKSGLPSDRFSAERTGGSVSTLTIQRTQQEDSAVYLCASSPLGLAGSYEQYFGPGTRLTVT.